The 9 T cell receptor beta chains given below trace back to one sample, sequenced in a study of blood T cell repertoires in COVID-19. Assay used: immunoSEQ multiplex PCR; TCRdb lists only in-frame clones, some missing. The profile shows about 320,000 clones, about nine tenths of them singletons. Material for sequencing was PBMCs or T cells enriched from blood (not recorded which). These receptors all come from a man in his sixties who had recovered from COVID-19.

The rearrangement joins TRBV7-2 to TRBJ1-1, with TRBD1 matching over 10 bases. The CDR3 totals 16 residues. CDR1 and CDR2 (germline): SGHTA, FQGNSA. The ends lost 5 bases at V and 3 bases at J; junction bases unmatched: 9. DNA for the CDR3: TGTGCCAGCAGCCTAGGATTCGGGACAGGGGACACTGAAGCTTTCTTT. This codes for CASSLGFGTGDTEAFF.

This clone appeared a single time. The chain carries TRBV5-6 and TRBJ1-4; 9 positions match TRBD1. The germline V gene has CDR1 SGHDT and CDR2 YYEEEE. This CDR3 region has 16 residues. With V trimmed by 4 bases and J by 1 base, 5 bases remained unmatched. The CDR3 sequence: CASSEGQGVTNEKLFF. The CDR3 DNA follows: TGTGCCAGCAGCGAGGGACAGGGAGTAACTAATGAAAAACTGTTTTTT.

The chain recombines TRBV7-8 with TRBJ2-1; a weak D match, TRBD2 (5 bases). Germline V gene data show CDR1 as SGHVS and CDR2 as FQNEAQ. The CDR3 covers 16 residues. V was clipped by 4 bases and J by 4 bases, with 17 bases between them. The CDR3 sequence is CASSYDPGLQYNEQFF. The CDR3 DNA follows: TGTGCCAGCAGCTATGACCCTGGACTGCAATACAATGAGCAGTTCTTC.

This clone was counted only a few times. The chain recombines TRBV3-1 (or the pseudogene TRBV3-2) with TRBJ2-1; D is unresolved. Trimming shortened V by 3 bases and J by 6 bases, and 12 bases separated the two germline ends. Germline V gene data show CDR1 as LGHDT and CDR2 as YNNKEL (reference sequence). This CDR3 has 14 amino acids. The CDR3 here is CASSQHDSLNEQFF. In nucleotides, the CDR3 is TGTGCCAGCAGCCAGCATGACTCACTCAATGAGCAGTTCTTC.

J is TRBJ1-2 and V is TRBV19; no firm D call. The CDR3 sequence is 13 residues long. V was shortened by 6 bases and J by 0 bases, with 8 bases between the two germline ends. Per the germline V gene, CDR1 is LNHDA and CDR2 is SQIVND (reference sequence). The CDR3 is CASSRGSNYGYTF. As DNA, the CDR3 is TGTGCCAGTAGCCGAGGGTCTAACTATGGCTACACCTTC.

This chain connects TRBV4-3 to TRBJ2-2; a weak D match, TRBD2 (6 bases). There are 16 residues in the CDR3. CDR1 and CDR2 (germline): LGHNA, YSLEER. Trimming removed 3 bases from V and 1 base from J, with 12 bases in between. The CDR3: CASSHDPGRNTGELFF. In nucleotides, the CDR3 is TGCGCCAGCAGCCACGATCCCGGGAGGAACACCGGGGAGCTGTTTTTT.

The chain is built from TRBV6-5 and TRBJ2-7; D ambiguous. This CDR3 has 14 amino acids. Germline V gene data show CDR1 as MNHEY and CDR2 as SVGAGI. V lost 5 bases and J 0 bases, leaving 11 bases between the germline ends. The chain's CDR3 is CASSLSMSSYEQYF. The CDR3 DNA reads as TGTGCCAGCAGTCTCTCGATGAGCTCCTACGAGCAGTACTTC.

A single count supports this clone. The chain has TRBV7-8 and TRBJ2-6; D is possibly TRBD1 (6 bases). With 3 bases removed from V and 0 bases from J, the gap between germline ends came to 15 bases. This CDR3 is 18 amino acids long. The germline gives CDR1 SGHVS, CDR2 FQNEAQ. CDR3 bases: TGTGCCAGCAGCTTCCGAAGTACAGGGTCCTCTGGGGCCAACGTCCTGACTTTC. It yields the protein CASSFRSTGSSGANVLTF.

The chain recombines TRBV5-1 with TRBJ2-7; D gene ambiguous. There are 13 residues in the CDR3. V lost 0 bases and J lost 6, with 10 bases in between. CDR1 and CDR2 (germline): SGHRS, YFSETQ. The CDR3 nucleotides are TGCGCCAGCAGCTTGGCCATGGCTTTCGAGCAGTACTTC. It encodes CASSLAMAFEQYF.